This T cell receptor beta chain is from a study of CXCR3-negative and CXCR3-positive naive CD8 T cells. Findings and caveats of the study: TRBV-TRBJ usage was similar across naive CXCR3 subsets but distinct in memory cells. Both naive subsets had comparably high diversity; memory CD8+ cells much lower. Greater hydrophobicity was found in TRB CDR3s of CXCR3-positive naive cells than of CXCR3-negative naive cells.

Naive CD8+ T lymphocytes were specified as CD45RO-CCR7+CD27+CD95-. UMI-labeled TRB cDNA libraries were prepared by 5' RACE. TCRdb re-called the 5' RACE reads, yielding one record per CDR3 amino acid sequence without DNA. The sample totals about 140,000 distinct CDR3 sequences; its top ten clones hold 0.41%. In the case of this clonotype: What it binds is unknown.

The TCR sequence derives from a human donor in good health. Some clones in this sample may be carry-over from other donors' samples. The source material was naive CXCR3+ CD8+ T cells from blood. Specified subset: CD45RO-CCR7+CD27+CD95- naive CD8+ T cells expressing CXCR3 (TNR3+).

This CDR3 reads CASSRGQDEQYF. The chain uses TRBV5-1 and TRBJ2-7; TCRdb designates TRBD1, a call that cannot be tested without DNA. Germline V gene lookup returns CDR1 SGHRS and CDR2 YFSETQ. The CDR3 totals 12 residues.